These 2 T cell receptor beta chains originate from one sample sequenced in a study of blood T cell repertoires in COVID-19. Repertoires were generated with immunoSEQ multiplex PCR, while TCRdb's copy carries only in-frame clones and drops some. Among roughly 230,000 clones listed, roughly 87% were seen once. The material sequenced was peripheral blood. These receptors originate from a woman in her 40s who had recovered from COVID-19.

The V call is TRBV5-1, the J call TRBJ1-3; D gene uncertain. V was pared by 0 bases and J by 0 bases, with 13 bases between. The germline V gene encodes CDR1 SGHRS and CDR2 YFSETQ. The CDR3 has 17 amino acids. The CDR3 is CASSLGAITNSGNTIYF. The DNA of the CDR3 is TGCGCCAGCAGCTTGGGCGCCATAACGAACTCTGGAAACACCATATATTTT.

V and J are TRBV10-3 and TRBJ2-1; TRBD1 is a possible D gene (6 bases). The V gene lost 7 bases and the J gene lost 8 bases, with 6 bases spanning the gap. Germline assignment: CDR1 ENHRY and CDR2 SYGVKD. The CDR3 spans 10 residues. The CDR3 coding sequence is TGTGCCATCAAGGGGGATGAGCAGTTCTTC. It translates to CAIKGDEQFF.